The clone carrying this T cell receptor beta chain occurred a few times. Its antigen is not identified. The germline CDR1 and CDR2 sequences are SGHVS and FQNEAQ. The trim removed 6 bases at V and 5 bases at J, leaving 10 bases unmatched. This CDR3 comprises 16 residues. This sample was taken from a study of neoadjuvant anti-PD-1 for oral cavity cancer. The method was immunoSEQ multiplex PCR; TCRdb's version includes in-frame clones alone and lacks a portion of them. There are just over 14,000 clones in the sample; roughly 70% occur only once, and less than 3.5% lies in the top ten. Overall study results and limits: Treg/Th17 ratio rose with pretreatment blood and fell with post-treatment tumor TCRbeta clonality.

The source of this sequence is a person aged 35-79 years with oral cavity squamous cell carcinoma. This sample comprised PBMCs, obtained before nivolumab (anti-PD-1) treatment. V gene TRBV7-8 combines with J gene TRBJ1-6; the match to TRBD1 covers 7 bases. CDR3 coding DNA: TGTGCCAGCAGACCCCGACAGGGACCGAATAATTCACCCCTCCACTTT. Protein sequence: CASRPRQGPNNSPLHF.